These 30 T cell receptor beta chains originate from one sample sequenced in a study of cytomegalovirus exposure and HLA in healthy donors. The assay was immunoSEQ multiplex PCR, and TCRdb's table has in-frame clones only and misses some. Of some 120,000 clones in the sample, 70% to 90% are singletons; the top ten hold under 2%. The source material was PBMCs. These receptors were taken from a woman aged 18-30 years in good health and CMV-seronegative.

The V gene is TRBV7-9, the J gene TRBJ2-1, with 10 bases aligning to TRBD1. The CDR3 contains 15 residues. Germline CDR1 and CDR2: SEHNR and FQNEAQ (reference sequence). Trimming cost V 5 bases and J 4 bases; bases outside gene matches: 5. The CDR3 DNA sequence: TGTGCCAGCAGCAAGACAGGGGGCGCTTACAATGAGCAGTTCTTC. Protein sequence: CASSKTGGAYNEQFF.

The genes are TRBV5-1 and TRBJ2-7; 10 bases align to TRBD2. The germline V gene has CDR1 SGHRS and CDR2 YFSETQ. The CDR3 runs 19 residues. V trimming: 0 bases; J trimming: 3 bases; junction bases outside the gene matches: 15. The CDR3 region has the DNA TGCGCCAGCAGCTTGGCCAGTCTAGCGGGAGTCCGCAGTCACTACGAGCAGTACTTC. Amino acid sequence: CASSLASLAGVRSHYEQYF. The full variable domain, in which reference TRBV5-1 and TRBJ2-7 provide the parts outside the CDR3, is KAGVTQTPRYLIKTRGQQVTLSCSPISGHRSVSWYQQTPGQGLQFLFEYFSETQRNKGNFPGRFSGRQFSNSRSEMNVSTLELGDSALYLCASSLASLAGVRSHYEQYFGPGTRLTVT.

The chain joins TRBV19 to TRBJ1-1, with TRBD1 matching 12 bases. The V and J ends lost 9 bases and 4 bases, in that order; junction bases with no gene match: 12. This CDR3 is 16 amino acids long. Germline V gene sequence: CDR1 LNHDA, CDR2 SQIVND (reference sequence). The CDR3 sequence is CASELGTGGFRTEAFF. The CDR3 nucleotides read TGTGCCAGCGAGTTGGGGACAGGGGGCTTTCGCACTGAAGCTTTCTTT.

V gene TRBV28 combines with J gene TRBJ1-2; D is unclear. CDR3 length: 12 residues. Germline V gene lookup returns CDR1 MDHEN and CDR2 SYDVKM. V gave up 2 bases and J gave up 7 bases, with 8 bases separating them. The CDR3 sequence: CASSLPRLGYTF. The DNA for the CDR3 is TGTGCCAGCAGTTTACCTCGACTTGGCTACACCTTC.

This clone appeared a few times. CDR3 residues: CASSLTGGGYGYTF. CDR3 sequence (DNA): TGTGCCAGCAGCCTCACAGGGGGCGGTTATGGCTACACCTTC. V gene TRBV9 combines with J gene TRBJ1-2, with 9 bases fitting TRBD1. Germline V gives CDR1 SGDLS, CDR2 YYNGEE. V was pared by 4 bases and J by 5 bases, with 6 bases of the junction left unmatched. This CDR3 spans 14 amino acids.

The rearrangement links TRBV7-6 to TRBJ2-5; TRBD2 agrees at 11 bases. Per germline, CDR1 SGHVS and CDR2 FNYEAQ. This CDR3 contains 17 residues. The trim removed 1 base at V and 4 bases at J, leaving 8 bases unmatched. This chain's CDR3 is CASSLELAGGSTETQYF. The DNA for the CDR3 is TGTGCCAGCAGCTTAGAATTAGCGGGGGGGTCAACAGAGACCCAGTACTTC.

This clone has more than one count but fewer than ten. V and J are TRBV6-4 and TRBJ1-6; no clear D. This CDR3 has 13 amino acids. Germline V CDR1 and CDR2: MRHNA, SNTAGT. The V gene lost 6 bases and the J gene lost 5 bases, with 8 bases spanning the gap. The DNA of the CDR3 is TGTGCCAGCAGCGGGGATAATAATTCACCCCTCCACTTT. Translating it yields CASSGDNNSPLHF.

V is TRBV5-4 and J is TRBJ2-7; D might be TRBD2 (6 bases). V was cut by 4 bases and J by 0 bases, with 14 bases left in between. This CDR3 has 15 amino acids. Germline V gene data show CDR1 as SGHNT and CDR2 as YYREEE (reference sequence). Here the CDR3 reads CASSAGTPSSYEQYF. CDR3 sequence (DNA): TGTGCCAGCAGCGCCGGGACTCCTAGCTCCTACGAGCAGTACTTC.

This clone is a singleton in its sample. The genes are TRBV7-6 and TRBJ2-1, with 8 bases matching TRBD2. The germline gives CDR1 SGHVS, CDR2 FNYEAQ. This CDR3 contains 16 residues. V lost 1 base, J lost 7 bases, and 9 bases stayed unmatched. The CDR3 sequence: CASSLGSGGTSNEQFF. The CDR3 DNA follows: TGTGCCAGCAGCTTAGGTTCGGGGGGGACATCTAATGAGCAGTTCTTC.

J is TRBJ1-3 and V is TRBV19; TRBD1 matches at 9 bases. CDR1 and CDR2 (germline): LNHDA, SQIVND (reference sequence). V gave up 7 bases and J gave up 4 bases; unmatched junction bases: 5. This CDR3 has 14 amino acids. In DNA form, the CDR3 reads TGTGCCAGTACCCAGGGACAGGGCGGAAACACCATATATTTT. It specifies CASTQGQGGNTIYF.

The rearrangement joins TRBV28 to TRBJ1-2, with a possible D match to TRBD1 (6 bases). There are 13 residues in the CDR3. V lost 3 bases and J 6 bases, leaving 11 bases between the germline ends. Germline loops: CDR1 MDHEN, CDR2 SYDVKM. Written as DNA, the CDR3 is TGTGCCAGCAGTTTCTCAGGGGTCCATGGCTACACCTTC. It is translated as CASSFSGVHGYTF.

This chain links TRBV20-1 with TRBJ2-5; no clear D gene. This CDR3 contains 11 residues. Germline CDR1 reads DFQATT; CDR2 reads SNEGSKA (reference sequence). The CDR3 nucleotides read TGCAGCGTAACCCGACCAGGGACCCAGTACTTC. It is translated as CSVTRPGTQYF.

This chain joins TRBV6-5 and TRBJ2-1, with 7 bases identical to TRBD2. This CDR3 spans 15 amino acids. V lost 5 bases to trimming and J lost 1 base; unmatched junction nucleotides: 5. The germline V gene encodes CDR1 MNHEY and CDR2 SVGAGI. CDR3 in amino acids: CASSMGGGSYNEQFF. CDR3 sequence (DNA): TGTGCCAGCAGTATGGGGGGGGGATCCTACAATGAGCAGTTCTTC.

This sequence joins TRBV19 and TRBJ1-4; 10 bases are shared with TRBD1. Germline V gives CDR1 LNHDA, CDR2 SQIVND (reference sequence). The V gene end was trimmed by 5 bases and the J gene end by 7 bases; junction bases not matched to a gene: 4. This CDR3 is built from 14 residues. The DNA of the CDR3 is TGTGCCAGTAGTTACCGGGACAGGGGTGAAAAACTGTTTTTT. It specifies CASSYRDRGEKLFF.

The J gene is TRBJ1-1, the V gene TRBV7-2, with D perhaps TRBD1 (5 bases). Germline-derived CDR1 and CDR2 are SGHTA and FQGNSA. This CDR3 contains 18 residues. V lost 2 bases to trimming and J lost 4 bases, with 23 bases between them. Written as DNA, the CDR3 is TGTGCCAGCAGCTTAACCCCACTACCGGTCGGGGGTGGCACTGAAGCTTTCTTT. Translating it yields CASSLTPLPVGGGTEAFF. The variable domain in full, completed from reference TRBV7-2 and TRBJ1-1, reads GAGVSQSPSNKVTEKGKDVELRCDPISGHTALYWYRQSLGQGLEFLIYFQGNSAPDKSGLPSDRFSAERTGGSVSTLTIQRTQQEDSAVYLCASSLTPLPVGGGTEAFFGQGTRLTVV.

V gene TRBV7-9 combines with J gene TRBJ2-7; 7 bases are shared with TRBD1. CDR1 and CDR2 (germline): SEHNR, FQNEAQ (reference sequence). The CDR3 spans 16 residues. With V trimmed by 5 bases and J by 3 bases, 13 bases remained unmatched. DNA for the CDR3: TGTGCCAGCAGCCCCCCCCGACAGGGTAGGGACTACGAGCAGTACTTC. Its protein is CASSPPRQGRDYEQYF.

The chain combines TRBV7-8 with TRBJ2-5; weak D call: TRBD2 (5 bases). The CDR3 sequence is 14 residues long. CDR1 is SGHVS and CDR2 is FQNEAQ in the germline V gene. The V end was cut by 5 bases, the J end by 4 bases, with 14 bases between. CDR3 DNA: TGTGCCAGCAGCCTCGGCAGGACTGTAGAGACCCAGTACTTC. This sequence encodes CASSLGRTVETQYF.

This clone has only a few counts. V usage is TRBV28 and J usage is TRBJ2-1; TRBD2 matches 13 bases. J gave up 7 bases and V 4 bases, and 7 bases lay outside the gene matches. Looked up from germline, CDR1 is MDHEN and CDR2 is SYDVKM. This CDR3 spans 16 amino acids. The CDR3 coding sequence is TGTGCCAGCAGTTCTTCCGGGACTAGCGGGAAGAATGAGCAGTTCTTC. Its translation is CASSSSGTSGKNEQFF. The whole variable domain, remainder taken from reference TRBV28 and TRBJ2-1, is DVKVTQSSRYLVKRTGEKVFLECVQDMDHENMFWYRQDPGLGLRLIYFSYDVKMKEKGDIPEGYSVSREKKERFSLILESASTNQTSMYLCASSSSGTSGKNEQFFGPGTRLTVL.

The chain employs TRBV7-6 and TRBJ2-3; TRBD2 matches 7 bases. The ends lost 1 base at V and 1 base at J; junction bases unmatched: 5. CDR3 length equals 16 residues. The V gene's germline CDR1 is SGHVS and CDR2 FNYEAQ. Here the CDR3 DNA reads TGTGCCAGCAGCTTAGGTAGCGGGTTCGGCACAGATACGCAGTATTTT. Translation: CASSLGSGFGTDTQYF. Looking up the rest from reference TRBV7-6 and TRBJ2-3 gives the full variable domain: GAGVSQSPRYKVTKRGQDVALRCDPISGHVSLYWYRQALGQGPEFLTYFNYEAQQDKSGLPNDRFSAERPEGSISTLTIQRTEQRDSAMYRCASSLGSGFGTDTQYFGPGTRLTVL.

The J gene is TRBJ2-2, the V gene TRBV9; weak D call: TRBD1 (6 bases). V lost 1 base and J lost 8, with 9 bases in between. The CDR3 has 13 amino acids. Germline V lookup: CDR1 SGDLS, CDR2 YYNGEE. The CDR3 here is CASSVTGTGELFF. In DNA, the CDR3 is TGTGCCAGCAGCGTAACAGGGACGGGGGAGCTGTTTTTT. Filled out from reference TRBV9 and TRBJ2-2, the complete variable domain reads DSGVTQTPKHLITATGQRVTLRCSPRSGDLSVYWYQQSLDQGLQFLIQYYNGEERAKGNILERFSAQQFPDLHSELNLSSLELGDSALYFCASSVTGTGELFFGEGSRLTVL.

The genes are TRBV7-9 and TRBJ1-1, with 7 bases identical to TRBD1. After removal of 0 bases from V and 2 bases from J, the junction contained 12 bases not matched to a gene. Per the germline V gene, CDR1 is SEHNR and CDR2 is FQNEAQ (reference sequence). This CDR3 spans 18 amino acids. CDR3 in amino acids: CASSLAVVPGGTNTEAFF. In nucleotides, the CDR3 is TGTGCCAGCAGCTTAGCAGTAGTTCCAGGGGGGACTAACACTGAAGCTTTCTTT.

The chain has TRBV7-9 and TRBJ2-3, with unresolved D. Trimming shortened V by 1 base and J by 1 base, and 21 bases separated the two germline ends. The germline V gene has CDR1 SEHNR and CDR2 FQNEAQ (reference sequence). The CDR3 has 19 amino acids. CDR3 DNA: TGTGCCAGCAGCTTAGTGTGTTTGTTGCGAGAGTGCGGCACAGATACGCAGTATTTT. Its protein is CASSLVCLLRECGTDTQYF.

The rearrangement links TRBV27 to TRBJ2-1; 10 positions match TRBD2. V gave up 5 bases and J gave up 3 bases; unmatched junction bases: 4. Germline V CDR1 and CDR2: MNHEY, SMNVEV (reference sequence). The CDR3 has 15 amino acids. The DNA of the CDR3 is TGTGCCAGCAGTCTTAGCGGGGGGAACTACAATGAGCAGTTCTTC. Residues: CASSLSGGNYNEQFF.

The CDR3 reads CARSFQRGDNEQFF. The CDR3 DNA sequence: TGTGCCAGAAGCTTCCAGCGGGGGGATAATGAGCAGTTCTTC. The chain is built from TRBV5-3 and TRBJ2-1, with 9 nucleotides matching TRBD2. TRBV5-3 is recorded as an ORF, its role being uncertain. The CDR3 runs 14 residues. J gave up 7 bases and V 2 bases, and 4 bases lay outside the gene matches.

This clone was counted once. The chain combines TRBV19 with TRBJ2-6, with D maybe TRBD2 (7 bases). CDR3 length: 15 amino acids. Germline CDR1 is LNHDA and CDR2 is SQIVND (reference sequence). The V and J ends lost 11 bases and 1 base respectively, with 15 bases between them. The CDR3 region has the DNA TGTGCCGCAGGAAGGGGGGGGTCTGGGGCCAACGTCCTGACTTTC. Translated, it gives CAAGRGGSGANVLTF.

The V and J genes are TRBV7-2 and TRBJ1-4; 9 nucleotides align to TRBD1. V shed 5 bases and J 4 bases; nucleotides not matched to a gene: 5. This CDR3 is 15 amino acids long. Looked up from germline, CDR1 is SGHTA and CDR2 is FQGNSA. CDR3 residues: CASSPGTGINEKLFF. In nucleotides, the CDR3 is TGTGCCAGCAGCCCAGGGACAGGGATTAATGAAAAACTGTTTTTT. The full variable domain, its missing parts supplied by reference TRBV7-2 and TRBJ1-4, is GAGVSQSPSNKVTEKGKDVELRCDPISGHTALYWYRQSLGQGLEFLIYFQGNSAPDKSGLPSDRFSAERTGGSVSTLTIQRTQQEDSAVYLCASSPGTGINEKLFFGSGTQLSVL.

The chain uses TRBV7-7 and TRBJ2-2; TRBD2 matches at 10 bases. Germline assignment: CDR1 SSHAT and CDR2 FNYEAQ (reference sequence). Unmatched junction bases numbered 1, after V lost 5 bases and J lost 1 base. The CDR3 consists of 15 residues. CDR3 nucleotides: TGTGCCAGCAGCCCTAGCGGGGGGAACACCGGGGAGCTGTTTTTT. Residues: CASSPSGGNTGELFF.

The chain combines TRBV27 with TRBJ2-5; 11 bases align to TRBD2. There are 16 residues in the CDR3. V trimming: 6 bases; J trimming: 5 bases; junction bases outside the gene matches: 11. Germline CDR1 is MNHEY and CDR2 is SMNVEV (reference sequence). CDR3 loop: CASSRYSGGAIETQYF. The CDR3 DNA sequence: TGTGCCAGCAGCCGCTATAGCGGGGGGGCGATCGAGACCCAGTACTTC.

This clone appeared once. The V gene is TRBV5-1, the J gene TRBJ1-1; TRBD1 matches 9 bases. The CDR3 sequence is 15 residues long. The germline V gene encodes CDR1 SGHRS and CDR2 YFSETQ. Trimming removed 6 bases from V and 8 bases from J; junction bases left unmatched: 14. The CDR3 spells CASTIPGQGGEEAFF. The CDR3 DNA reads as TGCGCCAGCACGATACCGGGACAGGGAGGGGAAGAAGCTTTCTTT.

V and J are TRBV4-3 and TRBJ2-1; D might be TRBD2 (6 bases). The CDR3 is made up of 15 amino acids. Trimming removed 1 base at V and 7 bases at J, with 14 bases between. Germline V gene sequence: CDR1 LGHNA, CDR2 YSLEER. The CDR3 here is CASSQGLAIGNEQFF. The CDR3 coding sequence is TGCGCCAGCAGCCAAGGGCTAGCGATAGGGAATGAGCAGTTCTTC.